This T cell receptor (beta chain) was captured by sequencing in a study of T cell clonotyping in hematopoietic cell transplantation. As for this clone: Its specificity is unknown.

Findings and limits, study-wide: Pathologically expanded recipient clonotypes increased progressively from day 30 to day 180 as diversity fell.

Documented time point: recipient sample about 28 days before transplant, after cytoreduction. Recipient blood drawn about 28 days pretransplant and days 30, 100, 180 after. Trimming took off 4 bases at V and 5 bases at J, with 11 bases between the two ends. The CDR3 is 13 residues long. CDR1 MNHNY and CDR2 SVGAGI come from the germline V gene (reference sequence). Generated by immunoSEQ multiplex PCR, the TCRdb table keeps only in-frame clones and is missing some. The data show more than 20,000 clones, with roughly nine tenths seen just once and 3.5% to 4% held by the top ten. This TCR was sampled from a man aged 18 to 29 with biphenotypic leukemia. Some clones in this sample may be carry-over from other donors' samples. The chain recombines TRBV6-6 with TRBJ1-1; D possibly corresponds to TRBD1 (5 bases). Sample: peripheral blood mononuclear cells, taken before stem cell transplant. The CDR3 reads CASSFGEGTEAFF. For the CDR3, the DNA is TGTGCCAGCAGTTTTGGGGAGGGGACTGAAGCTTTCTTT.